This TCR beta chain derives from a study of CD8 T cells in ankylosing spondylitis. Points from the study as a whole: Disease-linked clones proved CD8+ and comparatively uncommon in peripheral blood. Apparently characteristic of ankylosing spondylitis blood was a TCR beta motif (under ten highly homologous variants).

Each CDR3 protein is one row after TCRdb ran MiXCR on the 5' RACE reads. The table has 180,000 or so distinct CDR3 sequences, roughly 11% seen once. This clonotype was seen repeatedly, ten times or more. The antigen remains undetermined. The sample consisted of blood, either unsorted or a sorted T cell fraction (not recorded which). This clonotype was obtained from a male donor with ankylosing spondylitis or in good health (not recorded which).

DNA of the CDR3: TGTGCCTGGAGCGGGACCAGAGATGAGCAGTTCTTC. This codes for CAWSGTRDEQFF. This chain uses TRBV30 with TRBJ2-1; the D call may be TRBD1 or TRBD2 (5 bases each). The CDR3 contains 12 residues. Per the germline V gene, CDR1 is GTSNPN and CDR2 is SVGIG (reference sequence). Trimming stripped 3 bases from V and 8 bases from J, with 11 bases between.